Listed below are T cell receptor beta chains from one sample, sequenced in a study of T cells in Graves' hyperthyroidism and ophthalmopathy. From the multiplex PCR reads, TCRdb called clonotypes with MiXCR, one entry per CDR3 protein. The sample lists about 380,000 distinct CDR3 sequences, under 20% seen once, with 35% to 45% in the top ten. The sequenced sample was blood. These receptors were taken from a man between 18 and 35 years old with Graves' ophthalmopathy. The conserved cysteine and the conserved F or W are not part of the CDR3 here.

v_call: TRBV6-1
j_call: TRBJ2-7
cdr3_aa: ASSEAPGMHYEQY

v_call: TRBV6-1
j_call: TRBJ2-3
cdr3_aa: ASSRTEGGTDTQY

v_call: TRBV6-1
j_call: TRBJ1-1
cdr3_aa: ASTAARDGNTEAF

v_call: TRBV5-1
j_call: TRBJ2-7
cdr3_aa: ASSPWDRERGYEQY

v_call: TRBV5-1
j_call: TRBJ1-6
cdr3_aa: ASSLRLQGDSPLH

v_call: TRBV19
j_call: TRBJ1-6
cdr3_aa: ASSSQGYSPLH

v_call: TRBV5-1
j_call: TRBJ2-7
cdr3_aa: ASSLGGGTYEQY

v_call: TRBV7-6
j_call: TRBJ2-5
cdr3_aa: ASSLGGVVGYQETQY

v_call: TRBV7-3
j_call: TRBJ1-1
cdr3_aa: ASSLTGPRDTEAF

v_call: TRBV4-1
j_call: TRBJ1-1
cdr3_aa: ASSQDLQDTEAF

v_call: TRBV27
j_call: TRBJ1-1
cdr3_aa: ASSLAPTGTTEAF

v_call: TRBV6-2/TRBV6-3
j_call: TRBJ2-5
cdr3_aa: ASSSNRGPQETQY

v_call: TRBV20-1
j_call: TRBJ2-7
cdr3_aa: SAGKEYKSYEQY

v_call: TRBV2
j_call: TRBJ1-5
cdr3_aa: ASGTGGRDQPQH